This section outlines one T cell receptor beta chain sequence together with its context. The junction shows a germline mismatch at one end, possibly a read error. The CDR3 runs to 14 residues. Germline V lookup: CDR1 SGHRS, CDR2 YFSETQ. After extraction with the RNeasy kit, about 0.45 to 1 ug of the RNA was reverse transcribed using random hexamers. In TCRdb, the immunoSEQ multiplex PCR reads were re-called with MiXCR into one record per CDR3 protein. Of approximately 180,000 distinct CDR3 sequences in the sample, about 93% were seen once. The data originate from a study of CD8 T cells in Susac syndrome. Negative isolation yielded the CD8+ and CD4+ T cells, while FACS enriched the TEMRA cells.

The sample taken for sequencing was CD4+ T cells from PBMCs. The receptor comes from a human donor with Susac syndrome. This chain links TRBV5-1 with TRBJ1-5, with no clear D. The CDR3 sequence is CASSLEGGNQPQHF. DNA for the CDR3: TGTGCCAGCAGCTTAGAGGGTGGCAATCAGCCCCAGCATTTT.